Sequencing of this TCR beta chain was carried out in a study of T cell repertoires in cytomegalovirus infection. About the research overall: Indications came from public TCR beta signatures; they pointed to CMV infection and to a matching HLA type.

TCRdb reprocessed the reads via MiXCR and lists one record per CDR3 protein. The profile shows about 360,000 distinct CDR3 sequences, approximately 18% of them singletons. This clonotype showed up just a few times. Germline V CDR1 and CDR2: SNHLY, FYNNEI. Deletions cut 2 bases from V and 5 bases from J, with 9 bases between. CDR3 length: 13 amino acids. This rearrangement joins TRBV2 to TRBJ2-5; maybe TRBD2 (5 bases). Sequencing was carried out using PBMCs. This sequence was found in a human donor in good health (CMV status not recorded). Some clones in this sample may be carry-over from other donors' samples. The CDR3 reads CASSESQRETQYF. CDR3 nucleotide sequence: TGTGCCAGCAGTGAAAGTCAGCGGGAGACCCAGTACTTC.